The next 21 T cell receptor beta chains were all read from a single sample in a study of glioma-infiltrating T cells. The iRepertoire nested amplicon-rescue multiplex PCR amplified TCR alpha and beta CDR3s from RNA. From the multiplex PCR reads, TCRdb called clonotypes with MiXCR, one entry per CDR3 protein. The table has approximately 110,000 distinct CDR3 sequences, around 25% seen once. Sequenced sample: glioma tissue, nonneoplastic brain tissue, or PBMCs (not recorded which). The receptors shown here come from a human donor with low-grade glioma or glioblastoma, undergoing nonglioma brain surgery, or in good health (not recorded which).

This clonotype was found many times. The gene calls are TRBV6-2 or TRBV6-3 and TRBJ1-5; D ambiguous. The CDR3 has 12 amino acids. V was pared by 6 bases and J by 4 bases, with 7 bases between. CDR1 is MNHEY, CDR2 SVGEGT, per germline. The CDR3 region has the DNA TGTGCCAGCAGGGGCGGAAATCAGCCCCAGCATTTT. Its translation: CASRGGNQPQHF.

This clonotype was found many times. The chain employs TRBV7-9 and TRBJ1-1; D might be TRBD1 (6 bases). This CDR3 is built from 15 residues. Looked up from germline, CDR1 is SEHNR and CDR2 is FQNEAQ (reference sequence). V was clipped by 6 bases and J by 0 bases, with 14 bases between them. CDR3 nucleotides: TGTGCCAGCAGACGCACCGGACAGATGAACACTGAAGCTTTCTTT. The encoded protein is CASRRTGQMNTEAFF.

This clonotype was observed at least ten times. This chain links TRBV20-1 with TRBJ2-7; D could derive from TRBD1 or TRBD2 (5 bases each). Trimming took off 3 bases at V and 7 bases at J, with 16 bases between the two ends. The CDR3 extends over 13 amino acids. Germline V CDR1 and CDR2: DFQATT, SNEGSKA (reference sequence). CDR3 residues: CSASPDRDREQYF. The DNA of the CDR3 is TGCAGTGCTAGCCCGGATCGGGACCGGGAGCAGTACTTC.

This clonotype was counted many times. The genes are TRBV30 and TRBJ2-3, with D unclear. Germline V CDR1 and CDR2: GTSNPN, SVGIG (reference sequence). V shed 3 bases and J shed 2 bases, with 6 bases lying between them. There are 12 residues in the CDR3. CDR3 coding DNA: TGTGCCTGGAGGCCCCACACAGATACGCAGTATTTT. Translating it yields CAWRPHTDTQYF. Using reference TRBV30 and TRBJ2-3 for the parts outside the CDR3, the full variable domain is SQTIHQWPATLVQPVGSPLSLECTVEGTSNPNLYWYRQAAGRGLQLLFYSVGIGQISSEVPQNLSASRPQDRQFILSSKKLLLSDSGFYLCAWRPHTDTQYFGPGTRLTVL.

This clonotype was seen many times. The chain has TRBV18 and TRBJ1-1, with D uncertain. CDR3 size: 16 residues. CDR1 is KGHSH and CDR2 is LQKENI in the germline V gene. Trimming shortened V by 1 base and J by 2 bases, and 14 bases separated the two germline ends. The CDR3 sequence is CASSPRRPPSNTEAFF. DNA for the CDR3: TGTGCCAGCTCACCACGTCGACCGCCGTCCAACACTGAAGCTTTCTTT.

Ten or more counts support this clonotype. The chain has TRBV3-1 and TRBJ1-1; a possible D gene is TRBD1 (5 bases). The CDR3 has 15 residues. Germline V CDR1 and CDR2: LGHDT, YNNKEL (reference sequence). The ends were cut back, 4 bases at V and 5 bases at J, with 17 bases in the middle. The CDR3 DNA sequence: TGTGCCAGCAGCCCTTTGGGGCAGGGAGTGACTGAAGCTTTCTTT. Amino acids: CASSPLGQGVTEAFF.

This clonotype was counted ten times or more. V and J are TRBV4-2 and TRBJ2-7, with D perhaps matching TRBD1 or TRBD2 (5 bases each). Germline lookup yields CDR1 LGHNA and CDR2 YNFKEQ. This CDR3 region has 16 residues. V shed 1 base and J shed 5 bases, with 18 bases lying between them. Here the CDR3 reads CASSQVWDEVSDEQYF. CDR3 sequence (DNA): TGTGCCAGCAGCCAAGTCTGGGACGAGGTGTCGGACGAGCAGTACTTC.

The chain links TRBV27 to TRBJ1-5, with D uncertain. There are 14 residues in the CDR3. From germline, CDR1 is MNHEY and CDR2 SMNVEV (reference sequence). V dropped 7 bases and J dropped 3 bases, with 13 bases sitting between them. CDR3: CASNKGLTNQPQHF. CDR3 DNA sequence: TGTGCCAGCAATAAAGGCCTTACCAATCAGCCCCAGCATTTT.

The sample holds a few counts of this clonotype. The V and J genes are TRBV19 and TRBJ2-2, with D possibly being TRBD2 (7 bases). The V end lost 5 bases, the J end lost 7 bases, and 17 bases lay between the germline ends. The CDR3 has 15 residues. Germline values: CDR1 LNHDA, CDR2 SQIVND (reference sequence). As DNA, the CDR3 is TGTGCCAGTAGTTCGAAGAGGGGGGGATTCGGGGAGCTGTTTTTT. Protein product: CASSSKRGGFGELFF. Complete variable domain (other parts from reference TRBV19 and TRBJ2-2): DGGITQSPKYLFRKEGQNVTLSCEQNLNHDAMYWYRQDPGQGLRLIYYSQIVNDFQKGDIAEGYSVSREKKESFPLTVTSAQKNPTAFYLCASSSKRGGFGELFFGEGSRLTVL.

The sample holds many counts of this clonotype. The gene calls are TRBV2 and TRBJ2-1, with TRBD2 matching 14 bases. The germline V gene encodes CDR1 SNHLY and CDR2 FYNNEI. The V and J ends lost 2 bases and 8 bases, in that order; junction bases with no gene match: 8. The CDR3 consists of 17 residues. The CDR3 coding sequence is TGTGCCAGCAGTGAACCTACGGGACTAGCGGGAGTCCATGAGCAGTTCTTC. Translation gives CASSEPTGLAGVHEQFF. The full variable domain, in which reference TRBV2 and TRBJ2-1 provide the parts outside the CDR3, is EPEVTQTPSHQVTQMGQEVILRCVPISNHLYFYWYRQILGQKVEFLVSFYNNEISEKSEIFDDQFSVERPDGSNFTLKIRSTKLEDSAMYFCASSEPTGLAGVHEQFFGPGTRLTVL.

This clonotype was recorded many times. As DNA, the CDR3 is TGTGCCAGCAGTTTATCTCAGGGTTACGAGCAGTACTTC. Translating it yields CASSLSQGYEQYF. The chain carries TRBV28 and TRBJ2-7; weak D call: TRBD1 (5 bases). V lost 1 base and J 4 bases, leaving 8 bases between the germline ends. Per the germline V gene, CDR1 is MDHEN and CDR2 is SYDVKM. The CDR3 is 13 residues long.

A word on this clonotype: This may arise from a read error, as a much more abundant clone is one base away. The chain has TRBV5-1 and TRBJ2-1; no clear D gene. V shed 2 bases and J shed 6 bases, with 12 bases lying between them. This CDR3 contains 14 residues. Germline CDR1 SGHRS, CDR2 YFSETQ. CDR3: CASSFNNDCNEQFF. CDR3 nucleotides: TGCGCCAGCAGCTTCAATAACGACTGCAATGAGCAGTTCTTC.

This clonotype showed up many times. The chain employs TRBV5-4 and TRBJ1-2, with 8 bases fitting TRBD1. V shed 5 bases, J shed 2 bases, and the junction held 11 bases outside the gene matches. The CDR3 spans 16 residues. Germline V gives CDR1 SGHNT, CDR2 YYREEE (reference sequence). This chain's CDR3 is CASSSTGTGRNYGYTF. CDR3 DNA sequence: TGTGCCAGCAGTTCTACCGGGACAGGACGCAACTATGGCTACACCTTC. The variable domain in full, completed from reference TRBV5-4 and TRBJ1-2, reads ETGVTQSPTHLIKTRGQQVTLRCSSQSGHNTVSWYQQALGQGPQFIFQYYREEENGRGNFPPRFSGLQFPNYSSELNVNALELDDSALYLCASSSTGTGRNYGYTFGSGTRLTVV.

This clonotype was detected many times. V and J are TRBV10-3 and TRBJ1-5; 8 bases are a match to TRBD1. The J segment lost 2 bases and the V segment lost 7 bases, leaving 7 bases of the junction unmatched. CDR1 ENHRY and CDR2 SYGVKD come from the germline V gene. CDR3 size: 15 residues. Here the CDR3 reads CAIMDPGQGNQPQHF. The CDR3 nucleotides read TGTGCCATCATGGATCCGGGACAGGGCAATCAGCCCCAGCATTTT.

In its sample, this clonotype was seen many times. V and J are TRBV28 and TRBJ2-7, with a possible D match to TRBD1 (7 bases). The CDR3 extends over 14 amino acids. The ends were cut back, 6 bases at V and 3 bases at J, with 15 bases in the middle. Per germline, CDR1 MDHEN and CDR2 SYDVKM. For the CDR3, the DNA is TGTGCCAGCAGCATAGCAGGGGGGAGCTACGAGCAGTACTTC. Amino acid sequence: CASSIAGGSYEQYF.

This clonotype was counted at least ten times. The V and J genes are TRBV14 and TRBJ1-4; D possibly corresponds to TRBD1 (5 bases). Trimming removed 1 base at V and 8 bases at J, with 11 bases between. CDR3 size: 14 residues. The germline gives CDR1 SGHDN, CDR2 FVKESK. The CDR3: CASSQVGVGEKLFF. The CDR3 region has the DNA TGTGCCAGCAGCCAAGTGGGGGTTGGAGAAAAACTGTTTTTT.

This clonotype was seen a few times. This chain joins TRBV19 and TRBJ1-5, with TRBD1 matching over 7 bases. Trimming cost V 9 bases and J 3 bases; bases outside gene matches: 5. CDR3 size: 13 residues. Germline values: CDR1 LNHDA, CDR2 SQIVND (reference sequence). For the CDR3, the DNA is TGTGCCAGCGCGGGACAGAACAATCAGCCCCAGCATTTT. This sequence encodes CASAGQNNQPQHF.

Many counts were recorded for this clonotype. The chain joins TRBV20-1 to TRBJ2-1, with 7 bases identical to TRBD1. The CDR3 is 13 residues long. CDR1 is DFQATT, CDR2 SNEGSKA, per germline (reference sequence). The V gene end was trimmed by 1 base and the J gene end by 7 bases; junction bases not matched to a gene: 4. The chain's CDR3 is CSARVRTGNEQFF. CDR3 DNA: TGCAGTGCTAGAGTAAGGACAGGTAATGAGCAGTTCTTC.

This clonotype was seen at least ten times. The genes are TRBV20-1 and TRBJ2-1; maybe TRBD1 (6 bases). The CDR3 consists of 12 residues. Germline CDR1 reads DFQATT; CDR2 reads SNEGSKA (reference sequence). V lost 6 bases, J lost 8 bases, and 14 bases lay in between. Here the CDR3 reads CSAGQTGDEQFF. The CDR3 DNA sequence: TGCAGTGCAGGCCAGACAGGCGATGAGCAGTTCTTC.

In regard to this clonotype: The limits of the CDR3 on the DNA are not certain, so only TCRdb's listed CDR3 is given. The J gene is TRBJ2-1, the V gene TRBV28; TRBD2, the D gene given by the table, was not confirmed from the DNA. Germline CDR1 MDHEN, CDR2 SYDVKM. A total of 21 residues make up the CDR3, ends included. The CDR3 is CASSFYICSASGPGLYNEQFF.

This clonotype was picked up many times. V is TRBV6-1 and J is TRBJ1-5; D gene unclear. Germline-derived CDR1 and CDR2 are MNHNS and SASEGT. V was pared by 7 bases and J by 2 bases, with 12 bases between. CDR3 length: 14 amino acids. The CDR3 loop reads CASMVGSGNQPQHF. The CDR3 nucleotides read TGTGCCAGCATGGTCGGAAGTGGCAATCAGCCCCAGCATTTT.